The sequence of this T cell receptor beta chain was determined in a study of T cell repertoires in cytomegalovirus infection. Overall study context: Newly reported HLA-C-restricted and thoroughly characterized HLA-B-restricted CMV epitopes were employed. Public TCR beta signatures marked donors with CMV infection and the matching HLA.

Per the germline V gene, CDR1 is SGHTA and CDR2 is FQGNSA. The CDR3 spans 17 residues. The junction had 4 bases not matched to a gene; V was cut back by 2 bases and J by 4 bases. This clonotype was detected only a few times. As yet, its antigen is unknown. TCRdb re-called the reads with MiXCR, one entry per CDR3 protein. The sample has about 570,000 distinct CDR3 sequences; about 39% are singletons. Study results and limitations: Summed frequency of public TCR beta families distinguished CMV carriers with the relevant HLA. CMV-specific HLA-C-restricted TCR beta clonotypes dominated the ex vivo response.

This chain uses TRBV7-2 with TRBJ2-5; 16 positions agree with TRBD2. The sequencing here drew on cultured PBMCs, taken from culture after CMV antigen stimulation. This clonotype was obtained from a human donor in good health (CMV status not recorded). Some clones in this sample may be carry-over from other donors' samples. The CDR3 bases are TGTGCCAGCAGCTTATGGGGACTAGCGGGAGGGGGAGAGACCCAGTACTTC. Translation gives CASSLWGLAGGGETQYF.